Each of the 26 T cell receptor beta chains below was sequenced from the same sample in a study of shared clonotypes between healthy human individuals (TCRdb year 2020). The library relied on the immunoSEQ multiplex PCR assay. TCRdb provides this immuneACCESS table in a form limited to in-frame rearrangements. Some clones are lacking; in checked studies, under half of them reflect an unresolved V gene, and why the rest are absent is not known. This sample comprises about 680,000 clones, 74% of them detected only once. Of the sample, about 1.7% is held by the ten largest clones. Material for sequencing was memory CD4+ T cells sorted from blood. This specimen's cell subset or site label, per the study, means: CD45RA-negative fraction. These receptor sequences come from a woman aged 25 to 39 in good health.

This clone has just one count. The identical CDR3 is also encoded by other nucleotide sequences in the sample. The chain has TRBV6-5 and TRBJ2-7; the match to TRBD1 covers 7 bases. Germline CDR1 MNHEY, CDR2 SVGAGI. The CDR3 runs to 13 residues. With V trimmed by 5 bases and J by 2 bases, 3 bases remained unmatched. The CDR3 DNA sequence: TGTGCCAGCAGTCTCCAGGGGGCCTACGAGCAGTACTTC. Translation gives CASSLQGAYEQYF.

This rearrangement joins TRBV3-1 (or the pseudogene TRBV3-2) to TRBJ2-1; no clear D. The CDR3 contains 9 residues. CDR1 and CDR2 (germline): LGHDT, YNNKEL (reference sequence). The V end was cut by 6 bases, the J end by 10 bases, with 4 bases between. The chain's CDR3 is CASSPEQFF. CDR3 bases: TGTGCCAGCAGTCCAGAGCAGTTCTTC.

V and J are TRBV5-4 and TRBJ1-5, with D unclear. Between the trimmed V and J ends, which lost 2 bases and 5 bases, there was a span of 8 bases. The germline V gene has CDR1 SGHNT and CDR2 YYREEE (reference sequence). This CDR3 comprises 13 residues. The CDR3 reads CASSFDQDQPQHF. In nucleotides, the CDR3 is TGTGCCAGCAGCTTCGATCAGGATCAGCCCCAGCATTTT.

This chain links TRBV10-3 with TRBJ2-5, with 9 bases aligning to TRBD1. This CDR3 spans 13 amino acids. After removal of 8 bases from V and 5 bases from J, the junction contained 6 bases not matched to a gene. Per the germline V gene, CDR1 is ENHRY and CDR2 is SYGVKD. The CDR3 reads CAIGTGGAETQYF. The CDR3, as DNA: TGTGCCATCGGAACAGGGGGCGCCGAGACCCAGTACTTC.

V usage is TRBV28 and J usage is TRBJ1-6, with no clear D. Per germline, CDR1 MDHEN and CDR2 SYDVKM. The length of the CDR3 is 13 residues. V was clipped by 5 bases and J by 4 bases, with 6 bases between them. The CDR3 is CASSPVYNSPLHF. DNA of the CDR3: TGTGCCAGCAGTCCGGTATATAATTCACCCCTCCACTTT.

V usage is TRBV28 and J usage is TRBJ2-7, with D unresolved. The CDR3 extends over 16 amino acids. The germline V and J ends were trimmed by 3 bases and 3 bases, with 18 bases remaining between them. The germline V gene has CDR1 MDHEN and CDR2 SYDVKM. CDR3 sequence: CASSFPQIGVSYEQYF. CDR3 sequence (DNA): TGTGCCAGCAGTTTCCCCCAGATTGGAGTAAGCTACGAGCAGTACTTC.

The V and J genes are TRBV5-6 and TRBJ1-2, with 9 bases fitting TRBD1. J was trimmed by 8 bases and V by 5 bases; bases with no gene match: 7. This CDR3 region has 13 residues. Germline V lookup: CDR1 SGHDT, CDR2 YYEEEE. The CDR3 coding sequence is TGTGCCAGCAGGGACAGGGGAGTAAGAGGCTACACCTTC. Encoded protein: CASRDRGVRGYTF.

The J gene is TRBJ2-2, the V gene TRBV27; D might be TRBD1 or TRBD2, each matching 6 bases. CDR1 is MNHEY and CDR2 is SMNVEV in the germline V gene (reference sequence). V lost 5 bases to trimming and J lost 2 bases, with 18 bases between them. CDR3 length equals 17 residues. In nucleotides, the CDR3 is TGTGCCAGCAGTAAAAGGAGGGGGACATTAAACACCGGGGAGCTGTTTTTT. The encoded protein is CASSKRRGTLNTGELFF.

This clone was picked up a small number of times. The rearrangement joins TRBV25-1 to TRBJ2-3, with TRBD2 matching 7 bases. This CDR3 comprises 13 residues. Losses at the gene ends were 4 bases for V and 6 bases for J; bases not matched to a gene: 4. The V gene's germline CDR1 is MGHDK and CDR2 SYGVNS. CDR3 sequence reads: CASSGGRVDTQYF. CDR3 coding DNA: TGTGCCAGCAGTGGAGGGAGGGTCGATACGCAGTATTTT.

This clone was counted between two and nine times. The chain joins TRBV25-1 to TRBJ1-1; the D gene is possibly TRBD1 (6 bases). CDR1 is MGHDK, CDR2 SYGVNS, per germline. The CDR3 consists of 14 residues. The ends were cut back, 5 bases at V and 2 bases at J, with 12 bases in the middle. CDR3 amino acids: CASSRGTPNTEAFF. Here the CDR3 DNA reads TGTGCCAGCAGTAGGGGGACACCCAACACTGAAGCTTTCTTT. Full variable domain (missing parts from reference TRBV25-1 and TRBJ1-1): EADIYQTPRYLVIGTGKKITLECSQTMGHDKMYWYQQDPGMELHLIHYSYGVNSTEKGDLSSESTVSRIRTEHFPLTLESARPSHTSQYLCASSRGTPNTEAFFGQGTRLTVV.

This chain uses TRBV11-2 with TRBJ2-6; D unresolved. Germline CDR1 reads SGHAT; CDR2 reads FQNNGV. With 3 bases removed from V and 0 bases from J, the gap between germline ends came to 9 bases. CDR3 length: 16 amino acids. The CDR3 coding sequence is TGTGCCAGCAGCTTTAGGGCGAGCTCTGGGGCCAACGTCCTGACTTTC. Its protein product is CASSFRASSGANVLTF.

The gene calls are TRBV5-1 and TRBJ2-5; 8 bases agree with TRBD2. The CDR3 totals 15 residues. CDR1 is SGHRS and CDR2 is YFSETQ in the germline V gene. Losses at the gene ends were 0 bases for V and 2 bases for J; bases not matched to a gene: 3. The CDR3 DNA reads TGCGCCAGCAGCTTGGCAATAGCGGGGCAAGAGACCCAGTACTTC. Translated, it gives CASSLAIAGQETQYF.

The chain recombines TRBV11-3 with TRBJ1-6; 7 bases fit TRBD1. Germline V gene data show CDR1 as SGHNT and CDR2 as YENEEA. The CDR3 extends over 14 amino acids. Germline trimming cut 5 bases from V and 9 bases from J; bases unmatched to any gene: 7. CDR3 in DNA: TGTGCCAGCAGCCGAGGGGGCGCGTCTTCACCCCTCCACTTT. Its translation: CASSRGGASSPLHF.

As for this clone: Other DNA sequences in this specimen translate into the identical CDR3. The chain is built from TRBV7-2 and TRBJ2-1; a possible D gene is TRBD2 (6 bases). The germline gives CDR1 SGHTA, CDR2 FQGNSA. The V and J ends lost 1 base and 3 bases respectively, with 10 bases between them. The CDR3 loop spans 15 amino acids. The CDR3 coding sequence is TGTGCCAGCAGCTTAGGGACTAACCTCTACAATGAGCAGTTCTTC. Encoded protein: CASSLGTNLYNEQFF.

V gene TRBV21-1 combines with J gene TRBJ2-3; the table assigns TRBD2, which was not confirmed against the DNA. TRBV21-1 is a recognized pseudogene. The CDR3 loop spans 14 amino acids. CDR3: CASSKALGSDTQYF. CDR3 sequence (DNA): TGTGCCAGCAGCAAAGCGCTAGGATCAGATACGCAGTATTTT.

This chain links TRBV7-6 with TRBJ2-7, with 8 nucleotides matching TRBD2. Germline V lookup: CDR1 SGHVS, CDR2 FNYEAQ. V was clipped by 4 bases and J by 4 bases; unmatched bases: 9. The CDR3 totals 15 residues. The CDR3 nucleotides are TGTGCCAGCAGCTCCCGCTTAGCGGGACGATACGAGCAGTACTTC. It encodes CASSSRLAGRYEQYF.

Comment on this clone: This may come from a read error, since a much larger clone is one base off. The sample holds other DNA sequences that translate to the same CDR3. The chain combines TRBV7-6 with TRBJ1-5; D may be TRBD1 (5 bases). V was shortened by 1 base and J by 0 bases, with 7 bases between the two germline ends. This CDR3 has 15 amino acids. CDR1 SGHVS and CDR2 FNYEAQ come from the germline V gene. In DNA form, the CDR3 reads TGTGCCAGCAGCTTAGTCGGGGGTAGCAATCAGCCCCAGCATTTT. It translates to CASSLVGGSNQPQHF.

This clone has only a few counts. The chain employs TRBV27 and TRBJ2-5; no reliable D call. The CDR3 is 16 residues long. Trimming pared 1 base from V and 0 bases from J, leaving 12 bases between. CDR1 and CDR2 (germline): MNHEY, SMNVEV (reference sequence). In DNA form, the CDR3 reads TGTGCCAGCAGTTTATACTACCGGTGGAACCAAGAGACCCAGTACTTC. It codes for CASSLYYRWNQETQYF.

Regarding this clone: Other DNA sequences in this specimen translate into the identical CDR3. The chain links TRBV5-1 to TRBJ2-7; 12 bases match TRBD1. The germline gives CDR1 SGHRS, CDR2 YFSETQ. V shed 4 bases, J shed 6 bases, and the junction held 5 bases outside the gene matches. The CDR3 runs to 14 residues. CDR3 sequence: CASSTGTGGIEQYF. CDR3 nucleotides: TGCGCCAGCAGCACCGGGACAGGGGGCATCGAGCAGTACTTC.

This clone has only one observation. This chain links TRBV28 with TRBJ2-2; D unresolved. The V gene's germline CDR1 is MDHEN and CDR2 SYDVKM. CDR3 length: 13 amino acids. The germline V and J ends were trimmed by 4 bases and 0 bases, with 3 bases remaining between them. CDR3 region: CASSYANTGELFF. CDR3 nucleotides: TGTGCCAGCAGTTACGCGAACACCGGGGAGCTGTTTTTT.

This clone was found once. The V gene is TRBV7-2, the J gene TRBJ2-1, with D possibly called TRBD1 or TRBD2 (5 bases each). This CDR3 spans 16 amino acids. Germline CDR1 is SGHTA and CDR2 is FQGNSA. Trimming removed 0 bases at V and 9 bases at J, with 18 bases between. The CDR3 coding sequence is TGTGCCAGCAGCTTAGCAGTGGGACCAGCACGTCCTGAGCAGTTCTTC. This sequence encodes CASSLAVGPARPEQFF.

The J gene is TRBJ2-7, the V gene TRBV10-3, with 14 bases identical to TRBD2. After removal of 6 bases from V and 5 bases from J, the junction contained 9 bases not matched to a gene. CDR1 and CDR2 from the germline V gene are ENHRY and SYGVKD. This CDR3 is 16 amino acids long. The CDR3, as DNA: TGTGCCATCAGCACCGGGACTAGCGGGAGTGTCAACGAGCAGTACTTC. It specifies CAISTGTSGSVNEQYF.

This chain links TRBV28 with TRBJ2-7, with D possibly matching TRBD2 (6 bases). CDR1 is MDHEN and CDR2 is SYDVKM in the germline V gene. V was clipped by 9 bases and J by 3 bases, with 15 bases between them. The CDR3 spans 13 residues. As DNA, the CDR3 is TGTGCCAGTAGAGGCGGGACTCACTACGAGCAGTACTTC. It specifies CASRGGTHYEQYF.

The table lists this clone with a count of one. The CDR3 is CASSQGETTGELFF. DNA of the CDR3: TGTGCCAGCAGCCAAGGGGAGACCACCGGGGAGCTGTTTTTT. This sequence joins TRBV4-2 and TRBJ2-2, with D perhaps TRBD2 (5 bases). Trimming took off 1 base at V and 4 bases at J, with 7 bases between the two ends. This CDR3 region has 14 residues. Germline V lookup: CDR1 LGHNA, CDR2 YNFKEQ.

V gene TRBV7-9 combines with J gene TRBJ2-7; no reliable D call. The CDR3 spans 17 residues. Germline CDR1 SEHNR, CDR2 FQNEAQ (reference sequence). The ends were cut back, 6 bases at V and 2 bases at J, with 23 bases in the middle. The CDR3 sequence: CASRPIYGPGETYEQYF. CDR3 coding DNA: TGTGCCAGCAGACCAATTTACGGACCAGGCGAAACCTACGAGCAGTACTTC.

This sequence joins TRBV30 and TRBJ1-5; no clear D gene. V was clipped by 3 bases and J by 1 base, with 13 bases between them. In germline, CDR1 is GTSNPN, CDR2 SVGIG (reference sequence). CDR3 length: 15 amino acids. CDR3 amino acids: CAWSRPVRSNQPQHF. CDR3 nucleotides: TGTGCCTGGAGCCGCCCGGTGCGGAGCAATCAGCCCCAGCATTTT. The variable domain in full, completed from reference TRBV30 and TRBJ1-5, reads SQTIHQWPATLVQPVGSPLSLECTVEGTSNPNLYWYRQAAGRGLQLLFYSVGIGQISSEVPQNLSASRPQDRQFILSSKKLLLSDSGFYLCAWSRPVRSNQPQHFGDGTRLSIL.